These 24 T cell receptor beta chains were all obtained from the same sample, sequenced in a study of shared T cell receptors in the human thymus. Data came from immunoSEQ multiplex PCR; TCRdb stores just in-frame clones and leaves some out. The sample lists 650,000 to 950,000 clones; 70% to 90% were seen once. These data were likewise used in another study, on human thymus T cells.

The sequenced sample consisted of thymocytes. Receptors originate from a girl in the first two years of life with a congenital heart defect.

This clone was seen a handful of times. V is TRBV10-3 and J is TRBJ1-6, with D possibly matching TRBD1 (6 bases). CDR1 and CDR2 from the germline V gene are ENHRY and SYGVKD. V gave up 10 bases and J gave up 14 bases, with 18 bases separating them. The length of the CDR3 is 12 residues. The CDR3 protein is CATVRGSHALHF. CDR3 DNA sequence: TGTGCCACCGTTAGGGGGTCCCATGCCCTCCACTTT.

The chain has TRBV14 and TRBJ1-1; D is possibly TRBD1 (6 bases). The V gene's germline CDR1 is SGHDN and CDR2 FVKESK. The CDR3 runs to 16 residues. The ends were cut back, 5 bases at V and 0 bases at J, with 16 bases in the middle. The CDR3 spells CASSGGPGTMNTEAFF. The CDR3, as DNA: TGTGCCAGCAGCGGGGGCCCCGGGACGATGAACACTGAAGCTTTCTTT.

The V gene is TRBV19, the J gene TRBJ2-5; D is undetermined. In germline, CDR1 is LNHDA, CDR2 SQIVND (reference sequence). CDR3 size: 13 residues. Trimming stripped 1 base from V and 5 bases from J, with 8 bases between. The CDR3 here is CASSIVYLETQYF. CDR3 DNA: TGTGCCAGTAGTATAGTTTATCTCGAGACCCAGTACTTC. Full variable domain (outside the CDR3, taken from reference TRBV19 and TRBJ2-5): DGGITQSPKYLFRKEGQNVTLSCEQNLNHDAMYWYRQDPGQGLRLIYYSQIVNDFQKGDIAEGYSVSREKKESFPLTVTSAQKNPTAFYLCASSIVYLETQYFGPGTRLLVL.

The CDR3 loop is CAIGAGDRTDTQYF. CDR3 DNA sequence: TGTGCCATCGGGGCGGGGGACCGCACAGATACGCAGTATTTT. The chain has TRBV10-3 and TRBJ2-3, with 7 bases aligning to TRBD2. CDR1 and CDR2 from the germline V gene are ENHRY and SYGVKD. V gave up 8 bases and J gave up 1 base; unmatched junction bases: 6. The CDR3 has 14 residues.

The chain combines TRBV7-6 with TRBJ1-2, with 7 nucleotides matching TRBD1. The CDR3 covers 16 residues. The J segment lost 8 bases and the V segment lost 3 bases, leaving 15 bases of the junction unmatched. CDR1 is SGHVS and CDR2 is FNYEAQ in the germline V gene. The CDR3 loop is CASSLRGDRDKSGYTF. CDR3 nucleotides: TGTGCCAGCAGCTTGAGAGGCGACAGGGACAAGTCGGGCTACACCTTC.

The chain couples TRBV5-1 to TRBJ1-1; TRBD1 matches at 7 bases. Germline V CDR1 and CDR2: SGHRS, YFSETQ. The CDR3 has 16 amino acids. V shed 0 bases and J 5 bases; nucleotides not matched to a gene: 10. The DNA for the CDR3 is TGCGCCAGCAGCTTGGATACAGGGGAGAGGTGGACTGAAGCTTTCTTT. It yields the protein CASSLDTGERWTEAFF. The full variable domain, in which reference TRBV5-1 and TRBJ1-1 provide the parts outside the CDR3, is KAGVTQTPRYLIKTRGQQVTLSCSPISGHRSVSWYQQTPGQGLQFLFEYFSETQRNKGNFPGRFSGRQFSNSRSEMNVSTLELGDSALYLCASSLDTGERWTEAFFGQGTRLTVV.

The chain links TRBV5-1 to TRBJ1-1, with a possible D match to TRBD1 (5 bases). Germline V gene lookup returns CDR1 SGHRS and CDR2 YFSETQ. With 2 bases removed from V and 5 bases from J, the gap between germline ends came to 10 bases. This CDR3 is 13 amino acids long. The CDR3 DNA follows: TGCGCCAGCAGCTTAGACCACAGGACTGAAGCTTTCTTT. This translates into CASSLDHRTEAFF.

The chain couples TRBV28 to TRBJ1-2; no definite D call. Between the trimmed V and J ends, which lost 6 bases and 4 bases, there was a span of 9 bases. The CDR3 has 12 residues. The germline V gene has CDR1 MDHEN and CDR2 SYDVKM. CDR3 DNA sequence: TGTGCCAGCAGCCTACTAGGCTATGGCTACACCTTC. Its protein product is CASSLLGYGYTF.

V is TRBV6-5 and J is TRBJ1-1; D might be TRBD1 (5 bases). Germline V gene lookup returns CDR1 MNHEY and CDR2 SVGAGI. The CDR3 sequence is 13 residues long. Trimming stripped 6 bases from V and 7 bases from J, with 15 bases between. The CDR3 here is CASRLRQTGEAFF. CDR3 in DNA: TGTGCCAGCAGACTTCGACAGACGGGTGAAGCTTTCTTT.

The chain uses TRBV5-4 and TRBJ1-4, with 7 bases fitting TRBD1. Germline-derived CDR1 and CDR2 are SGHNT and YYREEE (reference sequence). The CDR3 spans 15 residues. The junction had 13 bases not matched to a gene; V was cut back by 4 bases and J by 10 bases. CDR3 protein: CASSHQNRGTGKLFF. The CDR3 DNA reads as TGTGCCAGCAGCCACCAGAACAGGGGTACAGGAAAACTGTTTTTT.

The chain couples TRBV25-1 to TRBJ1-4, with D uncertain. The CDR3 is 14 residues long. Germline CDR1 reads MGHDK; CDR2 reads SYGVNS. The V end was cut by 6 bases, the J end by 7 bases, with 15 bases between. CDR3: CASSDPAGSEKLFF. In DNA form, the CDR3 reads TGTGCCAGCAGCGATCCGGCGGGCAGTGAAAAACTGTTTTTT.

The chain joins TRBV4-1 to TRBJ1-1; no reliable D call. Germline V gene lookup returns CDR1 MGHRA and CDR2 YSYEKL. The CDR3 totals 19 residues. Trimming took off 0 bases at V and 0 bases at J, with 20 bases between the two ends. The CDR3 DNA reads TGCGCCAGCAGCCAAGATCTAACTCGGCCGTCGAGGATGAACACTGAAGCTTTCTTT. Its translation: CASSQDLTRPSRMNTEAFF.

This clone showed up just once. The chain combines TRBV10-3 with TRBJ1-6; maybe TRBD1 (6 bases). The germline gives CDR1 ENHRY, CDR2 SYGVKD. V was pared by 2 bases and J by 7 bases, with 18 bases between. The CDR3 length is 17 residues. CDR3 protein: CAISEPPLSGANSPLHF. The DNA of the CDR3 is TGTGCCATCAGTGAGCCCCCCCTCTCAGGGGCCAATTCACCCCTCCACTTT.

V usage is TRBV6-5 and J usage is TRBJ2-3, with TRBD2 matching 10 bases. V shed 5 bases, J shed 6 bases, and the junction held 5 bases outside the gene matches. CDR1 MNHEY and CDR2 SVGAGI come from the germline V gene. The CDR3 extends over 14 amino acids. DNA for the CDR3: TGTGCCAGCAGTCTAGCGGGGGTCTGTGATACGCAGTATTTT. Translated, it gives CASSLAGVCDTQYF.

The chain recombines TRBV19 with TRBJ1-4; maybe TRBD1 (5 bases). Germline V gene lookup returns CDR1 LNHDA and CDR2 SQIVND (reference sequence). The V end was cut by 6 bases, the J end by 8 bases, with 28 bases between. The CDR3 has 18 residues. Here the CDR3 reads CASRKKGQTLRVGEKLFF. In DNA form, the CDR3 reads TGTGCCAGTAGAAAAAAGGGGCAAACCCTCCGGGTGGGGGAAAAACTGTTTTTT. Based on the CDR3 plus reference TRBV19 and TRBJ1-4, the full variable domain is DGGITQSPKYLFRKEGQNVTLSCEQNLNHDAMYWYRQDPGQGLRLIYYSQIVNDFQKGDIAEGYSVSREKKESFPLTVTSAQKNPTAFYLCASRKKGQTLRVGEKLFFGSGTQLSVL.

The chain links TRBV29-1 to TRBJ2-3; the D gene is possibly TRBD1 (7 bases). Between the trimmed V and J ends, which lost 6 bases and 5 bases, there was a span of 24 bases. The length of the CDR3 is 16 residues. Germline CDR1 reads SQVTM; CDR2 reads ANQGSEA. The CDR3 spells CSVGGGGRGLRDTQYF. CDR3 DNA: TGCAGCGTGGGGGGTGGAGGTAGGGGGCTTCGAGATACGCAGTATTTT.

To note about this clone: A junction boundary mismatches the germline segment, possibly from a read error. CDR3 in DNA: TGTGCCAGCCGCGGAACACTGGAGCCCCGACCAGGGGTCTTC. Protein product: CASRGTLEPRPGVF. The chain employs TRBV6-5 and TRBJ2-7; maybe TRBD1 (6 bases). Germline V gene sequence: CDR1 MNHEY, CDR2 SVGAGI. The CDR3 has 14 amino acids.

V gene TRBV11-2 combines with J gene TRBJ1-2; D remains unclear. V was cut by 0 bases and J by 1 base, with 18 bases left in between. Germline V gene lookup returns CDR1 SGHAT and CDR2 FQNNGV. The CDR3 is 18 amino acids. The CDR3 reads CASSLDYTPGEGNYGYTF. The CDR3 DNA reads as TGTGCCAGCAGCTTAGATTATACACCGGGAGAGGGTAACTATGGCTACACCTTC.

The V and J genes are TRBV6-4 and TRBJ2-3; TRBD2 agrees at 11 bases. V trimming: 6 bases; J trimming: 2 bases; junction bases outside the gene matches: 7. The CDR3 runs 16 residues. Germline-derived CDR1 and CDR2 are MRHNA and SNTAGT. CDR3 nucleotide sequence: TGTGCCAGCAGCACCCTTAGCGGGGGGGCCACAGATACGCAGTATTTT. Protein sequence: CASSTLSGGATDTQYF.

The chain links TRBV5-5 to TRBJ1-2; possible D gene TRBD1, 6 bases. CDR1 SGHKS and CDR2 YYEKEE come from the germline V gene (reference sequence). Trimming shortened V by 4 bases and J by 10 bases, and 20 bases separated the two germline ends. The CDR3 runs to 14 residues. For the CDR3, the DNA is TGTGCCAGCAGCATAGGACAGCCCATACTCGACTACACCTTC. Translation: CASSIGQPILDYTF.

This clone appeared a single time. The chain joins TRBV7-2 to TRBJ2-5, with D tentatively TRBD1 (6 bases). Germline V gene data show CDR1 as SGHTA and CDR2 as FQGNSA. The length of the CDR3 is 16 residues. Between the trimmed V and J ends, which lost 5 bases and 0 bases, there was a span of 16 bases. CDR3 loop: CASSHLSRDNQETQYF. Here the CDR3 DNA reads TGTGCCAGCAGCCACCTAAGCCGGGACAACCAAGAGACCCAGTACTTC. Drawing the rest from reference TRBV7-2 and TRBJ2-5, the complete variable domain is GAGVSQSPSNKVTEKGKDVELRCDPISGHTALYWYRQSLGQGLEFLIYFQGNSAPDKSGLPSDRFSAERTGGSVSTLTIQRTQQEDSAVYLCASSHLSRDNQETQYFGPGTRLLVL.

V and J are TRBV6-5 and TRBJ2-3; 7 bases line up with TRBD2. From germline, CDR1 is MNHEY and CDR2 SVGAGI. J was trimmed by 3 bases and V by 0 bases; bases with no gene match: 3. This CDR3 comprises 15 residues. Written as DNA, the CDR3 is TGTGCCAGCAGTTACTCCCGGCGGGGGACAGATACGCAGTATTTT. It codes for CASSYSRRGTDTQYF.

The chain employs TRBV27 and TRBJ1-4, with a possible D match to TRBD1 (6 bases). The length of the CDR3 is 20 residues. Between the trimmed V and J ends, which lost 2 bases and 0 bases, there was a span of 22 bases. Germline-derived CDR1 and CDR2 are MNHEY and SMNVEV (reference sequence). The CDR3, as DNA: TGTGCCAGCAGTTTAAAGTGGTCGGCAGGGGTAAGGGCAACTAATGAAAAACTGTTTTTT. It is translated as CASSLKWSAGVRATNEKLFF.

The V and J genes are TRBV4-3 and TRBJ2-3; 11 bases are shared with TRBD2. V trimming: 0 bases; J trimming: 7 bases; junction bases outside the gene matches: 6. The CDR3 runs to 16 residues. The germline V gene has CDR1 LGHNA and CDR2 YSLEER. The CDR3 region is CASSQEALAGANTQYF. CDR3 DNA sequence: TGCGCCAGCAGCCAAGAGGCACTAGCGGGGGCGAATACGCAGTATTTT.